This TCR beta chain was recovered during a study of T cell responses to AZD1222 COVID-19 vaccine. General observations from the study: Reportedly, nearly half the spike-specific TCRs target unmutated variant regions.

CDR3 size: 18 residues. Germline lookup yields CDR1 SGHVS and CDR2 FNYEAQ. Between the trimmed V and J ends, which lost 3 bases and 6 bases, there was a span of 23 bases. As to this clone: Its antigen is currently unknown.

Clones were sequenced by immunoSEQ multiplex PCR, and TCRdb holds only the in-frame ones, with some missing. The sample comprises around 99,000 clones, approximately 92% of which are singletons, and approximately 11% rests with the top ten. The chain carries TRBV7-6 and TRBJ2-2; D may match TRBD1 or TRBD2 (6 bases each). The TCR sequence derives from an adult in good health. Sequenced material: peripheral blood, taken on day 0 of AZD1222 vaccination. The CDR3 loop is CASSFGGGGSTFAGELFF. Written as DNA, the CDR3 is TGTGCCAGCAGCTTTGGTGGAGGGGGATCGACGTTTGCCGGGGAGCTGTTTTTT.